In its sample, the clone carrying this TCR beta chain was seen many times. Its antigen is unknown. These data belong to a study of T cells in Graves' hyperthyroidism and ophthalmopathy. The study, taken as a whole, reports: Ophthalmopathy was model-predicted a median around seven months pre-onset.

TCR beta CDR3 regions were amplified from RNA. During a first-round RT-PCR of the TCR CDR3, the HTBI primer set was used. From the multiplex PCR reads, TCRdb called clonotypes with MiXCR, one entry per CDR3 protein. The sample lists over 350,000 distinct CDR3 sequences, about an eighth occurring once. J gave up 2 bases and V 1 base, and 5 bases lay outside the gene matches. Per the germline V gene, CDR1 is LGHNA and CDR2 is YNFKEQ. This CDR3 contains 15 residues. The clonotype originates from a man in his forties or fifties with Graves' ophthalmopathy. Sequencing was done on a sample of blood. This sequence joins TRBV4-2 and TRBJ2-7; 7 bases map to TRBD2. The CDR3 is CASSQAAGETYEQYF. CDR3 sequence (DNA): TGTGCCAGCAGCCAAGCGGCGGGAGAGACCTACGAGCAGTACTTC.